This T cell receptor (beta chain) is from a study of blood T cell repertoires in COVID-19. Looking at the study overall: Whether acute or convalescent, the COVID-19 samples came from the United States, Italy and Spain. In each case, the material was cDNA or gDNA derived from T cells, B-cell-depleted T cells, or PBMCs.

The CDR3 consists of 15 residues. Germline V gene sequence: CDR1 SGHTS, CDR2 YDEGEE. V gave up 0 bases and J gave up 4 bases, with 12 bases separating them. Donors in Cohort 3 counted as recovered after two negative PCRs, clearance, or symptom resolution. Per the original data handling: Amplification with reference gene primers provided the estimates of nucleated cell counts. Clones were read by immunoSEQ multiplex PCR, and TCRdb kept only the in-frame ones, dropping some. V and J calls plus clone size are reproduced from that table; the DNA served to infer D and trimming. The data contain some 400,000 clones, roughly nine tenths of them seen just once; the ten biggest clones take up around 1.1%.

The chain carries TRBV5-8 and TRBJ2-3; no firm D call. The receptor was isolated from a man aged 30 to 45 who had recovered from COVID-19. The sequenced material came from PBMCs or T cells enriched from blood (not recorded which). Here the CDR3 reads CASSLAGRSPDTQYF. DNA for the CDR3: TGTGCCAGCAGCTTGGCCGGTCGGAGCCCAGATACGCAGTATTTT.